The 26 T cell receptor beta chains below come from one sample, sequenced in a study of blood T cells in healthy people across ages. It was with a sample-barcoded 5' primer and a J-beta primer mix that a second PCR of about 6 to 12 cycles was run. TCRdb reanalysed the 5' RACE reads using MiXCR and keeps one entry per CDR3 protein. The sample consists of roughly 800,000 distinct CDR3 sequences, roughly 25% of them appearing once. The data were also submitted as part of a second study, on T cells of mothers and their children.

The sequenced material came from blood. These receptor sequences come from a boy younger than 18 in good health.

The chain recombines TRBV29-1 with TRBJ2-3; 8 bases agree with TRBD1. Per germline, CDR1 SQVTM and CDR2 ANQGSEA. V shed 4 bases, J shed 1 base, and the junction held 7 bases outside the gene matches. The CDR3 is 15 residues long. The CDR3 nucleotides read TGCAGCGTTGGAATCCTGGGACAGGGCACAGATACGCAGTATTTT. This gives the protein CSVGILGQGTDTQYF.

This clonotype was counted between two and nine times. The junction does not match germline at one end; this may be a read error. The genes are TRBV5-6 and TRBJ1-6; possible D gene TRBD1, 5 bases. The V gene's germline CDR1 is SGHDT and CDR2 YYEEEE. The CDR3 is made up of 16 amino acids. The CDR3 reads CASSSRGVGANSPLHF. As DNA, the CDR3 is TGTGCCAGCAGCTCCCGTGGGGTAGGGGCCAATTCGCCCCTCCACTTT. Supplemented by reference TRBV5-6 and TRBJ1-6, the full variable domain reads DAGVTQSPTHLIKTRGQQVTLRCSPKSGHDTVSWYQQALGQGPQFIFQYYEEEERQRGNFPDRFSGHQFPNYSSELNVNALLLGDSALYLCASSSRGVGANSPLHFGNGTRLTVT.

This clonotype was seen more than once but under ten times. The chain uses TRBV5-1 and TRBJ2-5; D possibly corresponds to TRBD1 (6 bases). The end of the DNA is better explained by TRBJ2-7, so the J call may be wrong. The germline V gene encodes CDR1 SGHRS and CDR2 YFSETQ. The CDR3 is 14 residues long. CDR3 residues: CASSLDRADYEQYF. The CDR3 DNA sequence: TGCGCCAGCAGCTTGGACAGGGCGGACTACGAGCAGTACTTC.

This clonotype was picked up a small number of times. The genes are TRBV28 and TRBJ2-6; TRBD1 agrees at 8 bases. Germline CDR1 is MDHEN and CDR2 is SYDVKM. This CDR3 region has 14 residues. Trimming took 5 bases from V and 4 from J; bases not matched to a gene: 1. CDR3 DNA: TGTGCCAGCAGTGGACAGGGAGGGGCCAACGTCCTGACTTTC. This encodes CASSGQGGANVLTF.

The table lists this clonotype with a count of one. The CDR3 loop reads CASGFAGTNYGYTF. CDR3 bases: TGTGCTAGTGGTTTCGCAGGGACAAACTATGGCTACACCTTC. The chain joins TRBV12-5 to TRBJ1-2, with a tentative D call TRBD1 (6 bases). The V end was cut by 3 bases, the J end by 2 bases, with 10 bases between. The CDR3 runs 14 residues. Germline V gene sequence: CDR1 LGHNT, CDR2 FRNRAP.

This sequence joins TRBV6-4 and TRBJ2-1; 9 positions match TRBD2. V shed 4 bases, J shed 5 bases, and the junction held 6 bases outside the gene matches. Per germline, CDR1 MRHNA and CDR2 SNTAGT. CDR3 length: 15 amino acids. The DNA of the CDR3 is TGTGCCAGCAGTGTGCGGCTAGCGGGGAACAATGAGCAGTTCTTC. Its translation is CASSVRLAGNNEQFF.

The rearrangement links TRBV4-2 to TRBJ2-7; tentative D call: TRBD1 (5 bases). Germline lookup yields CDR1 LGHNA and CDR2 YNFKEQ. V dropped 1 base and J dropped 2 bases, with 12 bases sitting between them. The CDR3 is 15 amino acids. The CDR3 DNA sequence: TGTGCCAGCAGCCAAGCCCAGGGCTTCCCCTACGAGCAGTACTTC. Translation: CASSQAQGFPYEQYF.

This chain uses TRBV10-3 with TRBJ2-7, with D perhaps matching TRBD2 (6 bases). Looked up from germline, CDR1 is ENHRY and CDR2 is SYGVKD. V dropped 3 bases and J dropped 0 bases, with 12 bases sitting between them. The CDR3 has 15 residues. CDR3 amino acids: CAISDGAGTSYEQYF. The CDR3 DNA reads as TGTGCCATCAGTGACGGAGCGGGTACCTCCTACGAGCAGTACTTC.

This clonotype was observed a few times. The V gene is TRBV5-1, the J gene TRBJ2-5, with 8 bases lining up with TRBD2. The CDR3 is 15 residues long. The germline gives CDR1 SGHRS, CDR2 YFSETQ. The ends lost 2 bases at V and 2 bases at J; junction bases unmatched: 5. CDR3 region: CASSFTSGLQETQYF. The DNA of the CDR3 is TGCGCCAGCAGCTTCACTAGCGGTCTACAAGAGACCCAGTACTTC.

The rearrangement uses TRBV20-1 and TRBJ1-6, with a possible D match to TRBD1 (5 bases). V lost 5 bases and J 10 bases, leaving 24 bases between the germline ends. The CDR3 is 16 amino acids. The germline V gene encodes CDR1 DFQATT and CDR2 SNEGSKA (reference sequence). The chain's CDR3 is CSAGAGVEGMSSPLHF. As DNA, the CDR3 is TGCAGTGCTGGCGCCGGAGTCGAGGGGATGAGCTCACCCCTCCACTTT.

This clonotype was found a few times. J is TRBJ1-1 and V is TRBV29-1; the match to TRBD1 covers 7 bases. CDR1 and CDR2 (germline): SQVTM, ANQGSEA. The CDR3 runs to 14 residues. V lost 6 bases, J lost 0 bases, and 7 bases stayed unmatched. The CDR3: CSVKGAEMNTEAFF. CDR3 nucleotide sequence: TGCAGCGTCAAGGGGGCCGAAATGAACACTGAAGCTTTCTTT.

The table lists this clonotype with a few counts. The rearrangement joins TRBV5-6 to TRBJ1-3; no clear D gene. The CDR3 loop spans 14 amino acids. V was shortened by 2 bases and J by 0 bases, with 6 bases between the two germline ends. Germline-derived CDR1 and CDR2 are SGHDT and YYEEEE. CDR3 loop: CASSFESSGNTIYF. CDR3 DNA sequence: TGTGCCAGCAGCTTCGAGAGCTCTGGAAACACCATATATTTT.

This chain connects TRBV19 to TRBJ2-5, with D possibly being TRBD1 or TRBD2 (5 bases each). The better agreement between TRBJ2-1 and the DNA end casts doubt on the J call. The CDR3 has 15 amino acids. CDR1 is LNHDA, CDR2 SQIVND, per germline (reference sequence). The CDR3 DNA is TGTGCCAGTAGTATAAGGGACGGCTCCTACAATGAGCAGTTCTTC. The encoded protein is CASSIRDGSYNEQFF.

This clonotype was recorded a few times. This chain joins TRBV29-1 and TRBJ2-7, with 8 bases lining up with TRBD1. The CDR3 consists of 13 residues. Germline CDR1 is SQVTM and CDR2 is ANQGSEA. With 4 bases clipped from V and 3 bases from J, the junction kept 5 bases outside the gene matches. CDR3 sequence reads: CSVANRGNYEQYF. Written as DNA, the CDR3 is TGCAGCGTTGCCAACAGGGGGAACTACGAGCAGTACTTC.

J is TRBJ1-4 and V is TRBV6-1, with D unclear. In germline, CDR1 is MNHNS, CDR2 SASEGT. V shed 10 bases and J shed 5 bases, with 11 bases lying between them. CDR3 length: 12 amino acids. CDR3 loop: CATGWINEKLFF. The CDR3 region has the DNA TGTGCCACCGGATGGATAAATGAAAAACTGTTTTTT.

V gene TRBV7-9 combines with J gene TRBJ1-2, with no clear D. V dropped 4 bases and J dropped 7 bases, with 7 bases sitting between them. The germline CDR1 and CDR2 sequences are SEHNR and FQNEAQ (reference sequence). The CDR3 spans 11 residues. The CDR3 is CASSSSAGYTF. DNA for the CDR3: TGTGCCAGCAGCTCGTCGGCTGGCTACACCTTC.

This clonotype has a handful of counts. This chain links TRBV11-3 with TRBJ2-1, with TRBD2 matching over 13 bases. The CDR3 extends over 15 amino acids. CDR1 and CDR2 (germline): SGHNT, YENEEA. The ends lost 4 bases at V and 9 bases at J; junction bases unmatched: 6. The CDR3, as DNA: TGTGCCAGCAGCTCGACTAGCGGGGGGCTCGCTGAGCAGTTCTTC. Encoded protein: CASSSTSGGLAEQFF.

This clonotype was counted between two and nine times. This chain uses TRBV20-1 with TRBJ1-4; D is uncertain. This CDR3 contains 15 residues. V was trimmed by 1 base and J by 4 bases, leaving 13 bases between them. Germline V gives CDR1 DFQATT, CDR2 SNEGSKA (reference sequence). As DNA, the CDR3 is TGCAGTGCTAGAGGGCTCCGGGAGAGTAATGAAAAACTGTTTTTT. This translates into CSARGLRESNEKLFF.

The rearrangement uses TRBV12-3 or TRBV12-4 and TRBJ1-5, with a weak D call TRBD1 (6 bases). V was shortened by 5 bases and J by 7 bases, with 15 bases between the two germline ends. This CDR3 is 14 amino acids long. Written as DNA, the CDR3 is TGTGCCAGCAGTCCGGACAGATTAGAACAGCCCCAGCATTTT. Amino acid sequence: CASSPDRLEQPQHF.

This clonotype was recorded a few times. Its ends do not fully match the called genes, so a read error is possible. V is TRBV25-1 and J is TRBJ1-2; D unresolved. The CDR3 has 10 amino acids. Germline CDR1 and CDR2: MGHDK and SYGVNS. The CDR3 region is CASSSPGGAF. The CDR3 nucleotides are TGTGCCAGCAGCTCCCCGGGAGGCGCCTTC.

This clonotype showed up just a few times. The rearrangement joins TRBV19 to TRBJ2-5; no firm D call. The DNA end lines up better with TRBJ2-1; the J call may be wrong. The germline V gene encodes CDR1 LNHDA and CDR2 SQIVND (reference sequence). The CDR3 spans 17 residues. The CDR3 region is CASSILIYDSPNNEQFF. The CDR3 region has the DNA TGTGCCAGTAGTATACTTATTTACGACTCCCCAAACAATGAGCAGTTCTTC.

This clonotype showed up just a few times. Sequence at one end of the junction differs from germline and may be a read error. V gene TRBV7-3 combines with J gene TRBJ1-1; unclear D gene. This CDR3 region has 13 residues. Germline V gives CDR1 SGHTA, CDR2 FQGTGA. The CDR3 protein is CAGSLRENTEAFF. In DNA form, the CDR3 reads TGTGCCGGCAGCTTACGAGAGAACACTGAAGCTTTCTTT.

The V gene is TRBV11-3, the J gene TRBJ2-1, with 9 bases identical to TRBD2. Germline trimming cut 11 bases from V and 0 bases from J; bases unmatched to any gene: 8. The CDR3 is made up of 15 amino acids. Germline CDR1 SGHNT, CDR2 YENEEA. CDR3 sequence (DNA): TGTGCCTCCAAAGCGGGGGGCCTCTCCTACAATGAGCAGTTCTTC. Translated, it gives CASKAGGLSYNEQFF.

The gene calls are TRBV7-2 and TRBJ1-2, with 12 bases matching TRBD1. After removal of 5 bases from V and 8 bases from J, the junction contained 9 bases not matched to a gene. CDR3 size: 15 residues. The germline V gene has CDR1 SGHTA and CDR2 FQGNSA. The CDR3, as DNA: TGTGCCAGCAGCCCGGGACAGGGGGCTTTGGACGGCTACACCTTC. This gives the protein CASSPGQGALDGYTF. The variable domain in full, with the rest retrieved from reference TRBV7-2 and TRBJ1-2, is GAGVSQSPSNKVTEKGKDVELRCDPISGHTALYWYRQSLGQGLEFLIYFQGNSAPDKSGLPSDRFSAERTGGSVSTLTIQRTQQEDSAVYLCASSPGQGALDGYTFGSGTRLTVV.

This clonotype appeared a few times. The V call is TRBV28, the J call TRBJ2-2; TRBD1 aligns across 8 bases. This CDR3 has 15 amino acids. V lost 8 bases and J lost 8; bases outside the gene matches: 13. CDR1 and CDR2 from the germline V gene are MDHEN and SYDVKM. This CDR3 is CASSSADRVGGELFF. In DNA, the CDR3 is TGTGCCAGCTCATCTGCGGACAGGGTGGGAGGGGAGCTGTTTTTT.

The chain carries TRBV12-5 and TRBJ2-1; TRBD2 aligns across 7 bases. The CDR3 has 13 residues. V was pared by 6 bases and J by 5 bases, with 4 bases of the junction left unmatched. Germline V gene sequence: CDR1 LGHNT, CDR2 FRNRAP. CDR3 sequence (DNA): TGTGCTAGTGGACCGGGACTAAACAATGAGCAGTTCTTC. Translated, it gives CASGPGLNNEQFF.